This T cell receptor beta chain is from a study of blood T cells in healthy people across ages. Study-wide findings and caveats: Any conclusive comparison of naive versus antigen-experienced cells was prevented by using unsorted PBMCs. There were more naive CD4+ cells and higher diversity in long-lived donors than in aged donors.

V dropped 5 bases and J dropped 3 bases, with 17 bases sitting between them. The CDR3 covers 15 residues. The germline gives CDR1 MNHEY, CDR2 SVGEGT. This clonotype came up many times. The antigen is not known. Individuals who donated were healthy Caucasians from Russia aged 6 to 90. Per individual sample, total RNA of at least 5 micrograms was extracted. A second roughly 6 to 12 cycle PCR used barcoded and J-beta primers. TCRdb independently ran MiXCR on the 5' RACE reads; one entry per CDR3 protein. The sample carries roughly 730,000 distinct CDR3 sequences, 45% to 70% recorded once. J is TRBJ2-7 and V is TRBV6-2 or TRBV6-3, with D hard to call. The clonotype originates from a man in his forties in good health. Sequenced material: blood. The CDR3 DNA is TGTGCCAGCAGTCCCCTTCCGGGCAGGTTCTACGAGCAGTACTTC. This encodes CASSPLPGRFYEQYF.